Each of the 15 T cell receptor beta chains below was sequenced from the same sample in a study of CD8 T cells in ankylosing spondylitis. TCRdb processed the 5' RACE reads anew with MiXCR; each CDR3 protein has one entry. The sample holds 150,000 to 250,000 distinct CDR3 sequences, about 13% seen once. Material: blood, either unsorted or a sorted T cell fraction (not recorded which). Every receptor here comes from a male donor with ankylosing spondylitis or in good health (not recorded which).

V gene TRBV6-5 combines with J gene TRBJ2-3; D might be TRBD1 (6 bases). Trimming removed 0 bases at V and 2 bases at J, with 18 bases between. The CDR3 spans 18 residues. Germline CDR1 reads MNHEY; CDR2 reads SVGAGI. The CDR3 DNA sequence: TGTGCCAGCAGTTACTCATATTGGGACAAGGGGACCACAGATACGCAGTATTTT. Its protein is CASSYSYWDKGTTDTQYF.

The chain recombines TRBV7-9 with TRBJ2-1; D tentatively fits TRBD1 or TRBD2 (5 bases each). Germline CDR1 is SEHNR and CDR2 is FQNEAQ (reference sequence). Trimming pared 1 base from V and 9 bases from J, leaving 19 bases between. CDR3 length: 16 amino acids. The CDR3 coding sequence is TGTGCCAGCAGCTTAGGTTGGGGGAAGAAGGACACTGAGCAGTTCTTC. Translation gives CASSLGWGKKDTEQFF. The full variable domain, with the rest looked up from reference TRBV7-9 and TRBJ2-1, is DTGVSQNPRHKITKRGQNVTFRCDPISEHNRLYWYRQTLGQGPEFLTYFQNEAQLEKSRLLSDRFSAERPKGSFSTLEIQRTEQGDSAMYLCASSLGWGKKDTEQFFGPGTRLTVL.

At least ten counts were recorded for this clonotype. The gene calls are TRBV5-1 and TRBJ2-1, with TRBD2 as a possible D gene (6 bases). The V end lost 8 bases, the J end lost 5 bases, and 20 bases lay between the germline ends. The germline V gene has CDR1 SGHRS and CDR2 YFSETQ. The CDR3 length is 15 residues. The CDR3 coding sequence is TGCGCCAGTAGTAACGGGACTCGATCCCACAATGAGCAGTTCTTC. Its protein product is CASSNGTRSHNEQFF.

This clonotype was found a few times. V and J are TRBV15 and TRBJ2-1; 10 nucleotides line up with TRBD2. V dropped 3 bases and J dropped 8; count of bases not matched to a gene: 7. Germline-derived CDR1 and CDR2 are LNHNV and YYDKDF (reference sequence). This CDR3 contains 15 residues. The CDR3 nucleotides read TGTGCCACCAGCAGCGGGTCTAGCGGGAGCGATGAGCAGTTCTTC. Amino acid sequence: CATSSGSSGSDEQFF.

CDR3 nucleotides: TGCGCCAGCAGCTCGTCTCCTAGCGGGGGGGCCCAAGAGACCCAGTACTTC. Translating gives CASSSSPSGGAQETQYF. The chain recombines TRBV5-1 with TRBJ2-5, with 12 bases identical to TRBD2. V shed 3 bases, J shed 1 base, and the junction held 7 bases outside the gene matches. The CDR3 is 17 residues long. Germline V gene sequence: CDR1 SGHRS, CDR2 YFSETQ.

The CDR3 sequence: CASSLVVAGLDNEQFF. The CDR3 coding sequence is TGCGCCAGCAGCTTGGTAGTAGCGGGACTGGACAATGAGCAGTTCTTC. The rearrangement links TRBV5-1 to TRBJ2-1; 8 nucleotides align to TRBD2. This CDR3 has 16 residues. V lost 0 bases and J lost 5; bases outside the gene matches: 7. The V gene's germline CDR1 is SGHRS and CDR2 YFSETQ.

This clonotype was counted only a few times. The J gene is TRBJ2-7, the V gene TRBV5-1; 7 nucleotides agree with TRBD1. CDR1 and CDR2 from the germline V gene are SGHRS and YFSETQ. V lost 4 bases and J lost 3; bases outside the gene matches: 13. This CDR3 is built from 16 residues. The CDR3: CASSILRDRFYYEQYF. The CDR3 DNA is TGCGCCAGCAGCATCCTTCGGGACAGATTCTACTACGAGCAGTACTTC.

Ten or more counts support this clonotype. The gene calls are TRBV12-3 or TRBV12-4 and TRBJ1-1; D uncertain. The length of the CDR3 is 13 residues. V was clipped by 4 bases and J by 1 base, with 7 bases between them. CDR3 residues: CASSYTENTEAFF. The CDR3 coding sequence is TGTGCCAGCAGTTATACGGAGAACACTGAAGCTTTCTTT.

The CDR3 here is CAWVTGTGEQYF. The DNA for the CDR3 is TGTGCCTGGGTGACAGGGACGGGCGAGCAGTACTTC. The rearrangement links TRBV30 to TRBJ2-7; TRBD1 aligns across 7 bases. Germline V lookup: CDR1 GTSNPN, CDR2 SVGIG (reference sequence). V trimming: 5 bases; J trimming: 6 bases; junction bases outside the gene matches: 7. The CDR3 is made up of 12 amino acids.

In its sample, this clonotype was seen many times. The chain employs TRBV7-9 and TRBJ2-7, with TRBD2 as a possible D gene (5 bases). The germline V gene has CDR1 SEHNR and CDR2 FQNEAQ (reference sequence). CDR3 size: 14 residues. Trimming pared 5 bases from V and 2 bases from J, leaving 13 bases between. As DNA, the CDR3 is TGTGCCAGCAGCATAAGGACTCGGCCCTACGAGCAGTACTTC. Translation: CASSIRTRPYEQYF.

V is TRBV27 and J is TRBJ2-7; tentatively, D is TRBD1 or TRBD2 (7 bases each). The germline V gene has CDR1 MNHEY and CDR2 SMNVEV (reference sequence). Trimming cost V 6 bases and J 0 bases, with 21 bases left between them. The CDR3 spans 17 residues. Here the CDR3 DNA reads TGTGCCAGCAGCCCAGGGGGGGGAGCGGGGCTCTCCTACGAGCAGTACTTC. Its translation: CASSPGGGAGLSYEQYF.

This clonotype was found a few times. This chain's CDR3 is CASSLMPGGGYNEQFF. CDR3 nucleotide sequence: TGCGCCAGCAGCTTGATGCCTGGAGGGGGGTACAATGAGCAGTTCTTC. This rearrangement joins TRBV5-1 to TRBJ2-1; D could derive from TRBD1 or TRBD2 (6 bases each). The CDR3 sequence is 16 residues long. The V and J ends lost 1 base and 4 bases respectively, with 15 bases between them. CDR1 SGHRS and CDR2 YFSETQ come from the germline V gene.

Many counts were recorded for this clonotype. V is TRBV5-1 and J is TRBJ2-1; TRBD1 matches 8 bases. Germline V CDR1 and CDR2: SGHRS, YFSETQ. The CDR3 length is 16 residues. V shed 4 bases and J 0 bases; nucleotides not matched to a gene: 6. Written as DNA, the CDR3 is TGCGCCAGCAGCGCCCGGACAGGGAACTCCTACAATGAGCAGTTCTTC. This codes for CASSARTGNSYNEQFF.

At least ten counts were recorded for this clonotype. The rearrangement links TRBV7-9 to TRBJ2-2; 7 bases align to TRBD2. V was pared by 7 bases and J by 0 bases, with 2 bases of the junction left unmatched. CDR1 and CDR2 from the germline V gene are SEHNR and FQNEAQ (reference sequence). The CDR3 is 14 residues long. The CDR3 sequence: CASMSGANTGELFF. Written as DNA, the CDR3 is TGTGCCAGCATGAGCGGGGCGAACACCGGGGAGCTGTTTTTT.

The chain joins TRBV10-3 to TRBJ2-3, with D perhaps TRBD2 (6 bases). Deletions cut 6 bases from V and 0 bases from J, with 13 bases between. Germline V gene lookup returns CDR1 ENHRY and CDR2 SYGVKD. The CDR3 loop spans 15 amino acids. CDR3 bases: TGTGCCATCAGCTCCACCGGGACTAGCACAGATACGCAGTATTTT. Its translation is CAISSTGTSTDTQYF.